This T cell receptor (beta chain) appears in the sequencing data of a study of T cells in Graves' hyperthyroidism and ophthalmopathy. This clonotype showed up many times. The ends lost 1 base at V and 7 bases at J; junction bases unmatched: 3. CDR3 length: 14 residues. Germline CDR1 SGHTA, CDR2 FQGNSA. There were TCR beta CDR3 regions amplified from RNA transcripts. When the TCR CDR3 underwent first-round RT-PCR, the HTBI primer set was used. TCRdb itself ran the multiplex PCR reads through MiXCR, one entry per CDR3 protein. Among under 400,000 distinct CDR3 sequences listed, 11% to 15% were seen once.

Sequencing was performed on blood. The receptor comes from a woman in her sixties with Graves' hyperthyroidism. V is TRBV7-2 and J is TRBJ2-7; 11 bases agree with TRBD2. The CDR3 region is CASSLVASGREQYF. CDR3 in DNA: TGTGCCAGCAGCTTAGTGGCTAGCGGGAGGGAGCAGTACTTC.